Detailed here is one T cell receptor (beta chain). As yet, its antigen is unknown. This entry comes from a study of OX40 agonist ivuxolimab in advanced cancers. Study-wide background: Patients in the trial were receiving intravenous ivuxolimab every 2 weeks, at doses of 0.01 to 10 mg/kg. Patients receiving dose escalation had hepatocellular carcinoma, melanoma, renal cell or head and neck cancer. Findings of the study overall: Normalized T-cell clonal expansion was also low in a subset of nonresponders.

V lost 4 bases and J lost 6; bases outside the gene matches: 9. CDR3 length equals 14 residues. Germline-derived CDR1 and CDR2 are SGHRS and YFSETQ. TCRdb keeps only in-frame clones here, not all; method: immunoSEQ multiplex PCR. The sample shows 40,000 to 50,000 clones, 82% of them seen only once. Blood sampling was done at baseline, cycle 4 day 1, and cycle 7 day 1. The source was CD4+ or CD8+ T cells sorted from blood, collected in a trial of the OX40 agonist ivuxolimab. The receptor was derived from an adult with an advanced solid tumor such as melanoma, head and neck, liver or kidney cancer. This chain links TRBV5-1 with TRBJ1-1; 7 bases are a match to TRBD1. The chain's CDR3 is CASSRGGGNAEAFF. The CDR3 DNA is TGCGCCAGCAGCCGTGGAGGGGGCAACGCTGAAGCTTTCTTT.